This is a list of T cell receptor beta chains from one sample in a study of blood T cell repertoires in COVID-19. Clones were read by immunoSEQ multiplex PCR, and TCRdb kept only the in-frame ones, dropping some. The data hold approximately 300,000 clones, with around 90% observed a single time. Sequencing used peripheral blood. The receptors were gathered from a woman aged 25 to 39 with COVID-19, enrolled during active disease. Each CDR3 is given with its conserved first and last residue. A D gene is named only where the DNA matches it firmly. The size of a clone is reported for some rows only, either as once, few or many, or as a class for expanded clones.

J gene	D gene	clone size	V gene	CDR3 DNA	CDR3 protein
TRBJ1-6	.	.	TRBV5-5	TGTGCCAGCAGCTTGGGTCAGTACTCCTATAATTCACCCCTCCACTTT	CASSLGQYSYNSPLHF
TRBJ2-1	TRBD1	.	TRBV19	TGTGCCAGTAGTACCGGACAGGGATGGGACAATGAGCAGTTCTTC	CASSTGQGWDNEQFF
TRBJ2-2	TRBD2	.	TRBV28	TGTGCCAGCAGTCTTAGCGGGAGGGCTACCGGGGAGCTGTTTTTT	CASSLSGRATGELFF
TRBJ2-3	.	.	TRBV11-2	TGTGCCAGCAGCCACACGGGATGGGACAATCCCGGCACAGATACGCAGTATTTT	CASSHTGWDNPGTDTQYF
TRBJ1-2	.	.	TRBV28	TGTGCCAGCAGCCTGAACTATGGCTACACCTTC	CASSLNYGYTF
TRBJ1-2	.	.	TRBV2	TGTGCCAGACAGGGTGTCTCTGGCTACACCTTC	CARQGVSGYTF
TRBJ2-5	.	.	TRBV5-3	TGTGCCAGAAGCTTGGGACAGGTCCAAGAGACCCAGTACTTC	CARSLGQVQETQYF
TRBJ2-2	.	.	TRBV10-3	TGTGCCATCAGTATAACTCAAGACACCGGGGAGCTGTTTTTT	CAISITQDTGELFF
TRBJ1-2	.	.	TRBV6-5	TGTGCCAGCAGTTACTTACAGGGTTATGGCTACACCTTC	CASSYLQGYGYTF
TRBJ1-1	.	.	TRBV3-1/TRBV3-2	TGTGCCAGCAGCCAAGACCCCTGGGCAGAAGCTTTCTTT	CASSQDPWAEAFF
TRBJ2-1	.	.	TRBV14	TGTGCCAGCAGCCAAGATAGAGGGTACAATGAGCAGTTCTTC	CASSQDRGYNEQFF
TRBJ1-5	TRBD1	.	TRBV6-5	TGTGCCAGCAATGCCCAGGGGGCCAGTAGGCAGCCCCAGCATTTT	CASNAQGASRQPQHF
TRBJ1-2	.	.	TRBV30	TGTGCCTGCCGGGTCCGAGGCTACACCTTC	CACRVRGYTF
TRBJ2-5	.	.	TRBV7-2	TGTGCCAGCAGCCTATGGGTCGGACGGGGCCAAGAGACCCAGTACTTC	CASSLWVGRGQETQYF
TRBJ1-5	.	.	TRBV1	TGCACCAGCAGCCAGGAGGAGCTCAATCAGCCCCAGCATTTT	CTSSQEELNQPQHF
TRBJ2-5	.	.	TRBV5-6	TGTGCCAGCAGCTTTAGGGGGTTTAGGGAGACCCAGTACTTC	CASSFRGFRETQYF
TRBJ1-2	.	.	TRBV28	TGTGCCAGCATCAGCCAACAGACAGCGCCCTATGGCTACACCTTC	CASISQQTAPYGYTF
TRBJ1-2	.	.	TRBV7-9	TGTGCCAGCAGCCTGGGGGCAGCTAACTATGGCTACACCTTC	CASSLGAANYGYTF
TRBJ1-1	TRBD1	.	TRBV6-6	TGTGCCAGCAGTTATAATCCGGACAGGGTCGCTGAAGCTTTCTTT	CASSYNPDRVAEAFF
TRBJ2-5	TRBD2	once	TRBV9	TGTGCCAGCAGCGTAGTGTTAGCGGGAGATCGAGAGACCCAGTACTTC	CASSVVLAGDRETQYF
TRBJ2-7	TRBD1	.	TRBV10-3	TGTGCCATCACCGTGACAGGGGGCTCGGGAGAGCAGTACTTC	CAITVTGGSGEQYF
TRBJ2-7	.	.	TRBV21-1	TGTGCCAGCAGCAATTGCAGGCTAATTTCTAGCGGGAGGGCCCACGAGCAGTACTTC	CASSNCRLISSGRAHEQYF
TRBJ2-2	.	.	TRBV2	TGTGCCAGTAGGGACTTTTACACCGGGGAGCTGTTTTTT	CASRDFYTGELFF